Presented here are 13 T cell receptor beta chains from one specimen sequenced in a study of shared clonotypes between healthy human individuals. Libraries were prepared by immunoSEQ multiplex PCR; TCRdb keeps only in-frame clonotypes and omits some of them. The data hold about 1 million clones, with around 76% observed a single time. The sequencing sample was made of memory CD4+ T cells sorted from blood. Subset described: CD45RA-negative fraction. Every receptor here comes from a man younger than 35 in good health.

The chain couples TRBV14 to TRBJ1-1; perhaps TRBD1 as D (5 bases). Germline CDR1 is SGHDN and CDR2 is FVKESK. The V gene lost 0 bases and the J gene lost 8 bases, with 10 bases spanning the gap. CDR3 length: 13 residues. This CDR3 is CASSQDRQGEAFF. The CDR3 nucleotides read TGTGCCAGCAGCCAAGATCGTCAGGGCGAAGCTTTCTTT.

The gene calls are TRBV10-3 and TRBJ2-4, with D possibly called TRBD1 or TRBD2 (7 bases each). Trimming cost V 4 bases and J 4 bases, with 14 bases left between them. Germline V lookup: CDR1 ENHRY, CDR2 SYGVKD. There are 15 residues in the CDR3. For the CDR3, the DNA is TGTGCCATCAGTGGAGGGACAGCGGGGAAAAACATTCAGTACTTC. Translating gives CAISGGTAGKNIQYF.

The gene calls are TRBV7-6 and TRBJ2-7; 10 bases map to TRBD2. Germline V CDR1 and CDR2: SGHVS, FNYEAQ. V was clipped by 5 bases and J by 7 bases; unmatched bases: 14. The CDR3 contains 16 residues. The CDR3 loop is CASSLNAAGGSGEQYF. The CDR3 DNA follows: TGTGCCAGCAGCCTCAACGCAGCGGGAGGGTCTGGGGAGCAGTACTTC. The full variable domain, its missing parts supplied by reference TRBV7-6 and TRBJ2-7, is GAGVSQSPRYKVTKRGQDVALRCDPISGHVSLYWYRQALGQGPEFLTYFNYEAQQDKSGLPNDRFSAERPEGSISTLTIQRTEQRDSAMYRCASSLNAAGGSGEQYFGPGTRLTVT.

CDR3 nucleotide sequence: TGTGCCAGCTCACCAAACGGCAATGACTATGGCTACACCTTC. Residues: CASSPNGNDYGYTF. The chain is built from TRBV18 and TRBJ1-2; unclear D gene. The CDR3 sequence is 14 residues long. V was cut by 2 bases and J by 3 bases, with 10 bases left in between. Per the germline V gene, CDR1 is KGHSH and CDR2 is LQKENI.

This clone has a single count. The chain is built from TRBV7-8 and TRBJ2-7, with D possibly TRBD2 on 6 matching bases. Germline V lookup: CDR1 SGHVS, CDR2 FQNEAQ. Trimming took 6 bases from V and 9 from J, leaving 21 bases between them. The CDR3 consists of 14 residues. In nucleotides, the CDR3 is TGTGCCAGCAGGAAAGGGAGGTTCGAACTATTGCAGTACTTC. Protein sequence: CASRKGRFELLQYF. Full variable domain (outside the CDR3, taken from reference TRBV7-8 and TRBJ2-7): GAGVSQSPRYKVAKRGQDVALRCDPISGHVSLFWYQQALGQGPEFLTYFQNEAQLDKSGLPSDRFFAERPEGSVSTLKIQRTQQEDSAVYLCASRKGRFELLQYFGPGTRLTVT.

V usage is TRBV10-3 and J usage is TRBJ2-7, with D possibly matching TRBD1 (6 bases). Trimming cost V 4 bases and J 1 base, with 8 bases left between them. Germline CDR1 is ENHRY and CDR2 is SYGVKD. The CDR3 spans 13 residues. As DNA, the CDR3 is TGTGCCATCAGTGGGACAGCTTCCTACGAGCAGTACTTC. The encoded protein is CAISGTASYEQYF.

This chain links TRBV30 with TRBJ1-1, with a tentative D call TRBD1 (6 bases). The CDR3 runs 12 residues. V lost 5 bases and J 11 bases, leaving 18 bases between the germline ends. Germline CDR1 GTSNPN, CDR2 SVGIG (reference sequence). The CDR3 coding sequence is TGTGCCTGGGATACAGGGAGGGATCGCGCTTTCTTT. Its protein product is CAWDTGRDRAFF. Supplemented by reference TRBV30 and TRBJ1-1, the full variable domain reads SQTIHQWPATLVQPVGSPLSLECTVEGTSNPNLYWYRQAAGRGLQLLFYSVGIGQISSEVPQNLSASRPQDRQFILSSKKLLLSDSGFYLCAWDTGRDRAFFGQGTRLTVV.

This clone was counted a single time. The chain uses TRBV5-1 and TRBJ2-1; 9 bases are shared with TRBD1. This CDR3 is built from 14 residues. V trimming: 1 base; J trimming: 9 bases; junction bases outside the gene matches: 5. Per germline, CDR1 SGHRS and CDR2 YFSETQ. As DNA, the CDR3 is TGCGCCAGCAGCTTGAACGGACAGGGGTCTGAGCAGTTCTTC. It encodes CASSLNGQGSEQFF.

The chain has TRBV9 and TRBJ2-5; D unclear. Germline CDR1 and CDR2: SGDLS and YYNGEE. The CDR3 is made up of 14 amino acids. With 7 bases removed from V and 3 bases from J, the gap between germline ends came to 16 bases. The CDR3 DNA reads TGTGCCAGCCTCCGGCTCCCTCTGGAAGAGACCCAGTACTTC. This codes for CASLRLPLEETQYF.

V usage is TRBV2 and J usage is TRBJ1-2; 8 nucleotides line up with TRBD1. CDR1 SNHLY and CDR2 FYNNEI come from the germline V gene. The J segment lost 7 bases and the V segment lost 6 bases, leaving 13 bases of the junction unmatched. The CDR3 loop spans 15 amino acids. The CDR3 is CASRPSSTGVSGYTF. The CDR3 DNA reads TGTGCCAGCAGGCCCTCCTCGACAGGGGTGTCTGGCTACACCTTC.

This clone was observed a few times. This chain uses TRBV5-1 with TRBJ2-2, with D possibly being TRBD2 (7 bases). V lost 9 bases to trimming and J lost 2 bases, with 14 bases between them. The CDR3 extends over 14 amino acids. Germline loops: CDR1 SGHRS, CDR2 YFSETQ. The CDR3, as DNA: TGCGCCACACGGGGGGCGGTAAACACCGGGGAGCTGTTTTTT. Protein product: CATRGAVNTGELFF. Full variable domain (outside the CDR3, taken from reference TRBV5-1 and TRBJ2-2): KAGVTQTPRYLIKTRGQQVTLSCSPISGHRSVSWYQQTPGQGLQFLFEYFSETQRNKGNFPGRFSGRQFSNSRSEMNVSTLELGDSALYLCATRGAVNTGELFFGEGSRLTVL.

Concerning this clone: Within the sample, other DNA sequences also encode this same CDR3. The CDR3 protein is CASSLTGSSYEQYF. In DNA, the CDR3 is TGTGCCAGCAGCTTGACCGGCAGTTCCTACGAGCAGTACTTC. The chain couples TRBV5-4 to TRBJ2-7; D unresolved. The CDR3 length is 14 residues. Germline-derived CDR1 and CDR2 are SGHNT and YYREEE (reference sequence). The ends were cut back, 1 base at V and 1 base at J, with 9 bases in the middle. The full variable domain, with the rest looked up from reference TRBV5-4 and TRBJ2-7, is ETGVTQSPTHLIKTRGQQVTLRCSSQSGHNTVSWYQQALGQGPQFIFQYYREEENGRGNFPPRFSGLQFPNYSSELNVNALELDDSALYLCASSLTGSSYEQYFGPGTRLTVT.

The chain links TRBV19 to TRBJ2-6; D not certain. This CDR3 spans 15 amino acids. CDR1 is LNHDA, CDR2 SQIVND, per germline (reference sequence). Between the trimmed V and J ends, which lost 1 base and 6 bases, there was a span of 10 bases. This chain's CDR3 is CASSIAPTPANVLTF. The CDR3 nucleotides read TGTGCCAGTAGTATAGCCCCTACGCCGGCCAACGTCCTGACTTTC.